This T cell receptor (beta chain) was found in a study of blood T cells in healthy people across ages. Germline V gives CDR1 MDHEN, CDR2 SYDVKM. Trimming removed 5 bases at V and 5 bases at J, with 10 bases between. CDR3 length: 13 residues. A sample-barcoded 5' primer and a J-beta primer mix were used in a second PCR of about 6 to 11 cycles. Each cDNA molecule was tagged by a template-switch adaptor with 12 random nucleotides. From the 5' RACE reads, TCRdb called clonotypes with MiXCR, one entry per CDR3 protein. The table includes about 1.8 million distinct CDR3 sequences, about 50% detected once. This rearrangement joins TRBV28 to TRBJ1-5, with TRBD1 as a possible D gene (5 bases). Sequenced: blood. This TCR was sampled from a woman aged 40 to 50 in good health. CDR3 nucleotides: TGTGCCAGCAGTCCCGACAGTTATCAGCCCCAGCATTTT. This encodes CASSPDSYQPQHF.